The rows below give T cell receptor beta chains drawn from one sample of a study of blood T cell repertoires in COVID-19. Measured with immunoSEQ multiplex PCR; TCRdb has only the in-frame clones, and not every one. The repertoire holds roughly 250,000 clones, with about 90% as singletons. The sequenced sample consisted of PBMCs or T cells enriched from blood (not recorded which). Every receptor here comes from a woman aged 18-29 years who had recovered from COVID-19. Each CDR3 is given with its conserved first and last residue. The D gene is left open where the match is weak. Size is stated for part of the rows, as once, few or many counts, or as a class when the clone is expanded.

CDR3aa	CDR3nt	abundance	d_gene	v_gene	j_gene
CASSLDRGSYEQYF	TGTGCCAGCAGCTTAGACAGGGGCTCCTACGAGCAGTACTTC	NA	TRBD1	TRBV7-8	TRBJ2-7
CASSREPGETGYTF	TGCGCCAGCAGCCGAGAACCGGGGGAGACTGGCTACACCTTC	NA	NA	TRBV4-3	TRBJ1-2
CASSQSTGSSYEQYF	TGCGCCAGCAGTCAATCGACAGGGAGCTCCTACGAGCAGTACTTC	NA	TRBD1	TRBV23-1	TRBJ2-7
CASSVRGETQYF	TGTGCCAGCAGTGTTCGCGGAGAGACCCAGTACTTC	NA	NA	TRBV7-6	TRBJ2-5
CASSSNRDRPAEEQYF	TGTGCCAGCAGTTCCAACCGGGACAGGCCCGCGGAGGAGCAGTACTTC	NA	TRBD1	TRBV28	TRBJ2-7
CASSLTSGDEQYF	TGTGCCAGCAGCTTAACTTCAGGGGACGAGCAGTACTTC	NA	NA	TRBV7-3	TRBJ2-7
CASSHTGPSGRDTQYF	TGTGCCAGCAGCCATACCGGACCCTCGGGAAGGGATACGCAGTATTTT	NA	NA	TRBV6-2/TRBV6-3	TRBJ2-3
CASSLRSRLEHF	TGTGCCAGCAGCTTGAGGAGTCGGTTGGAACATTTT	once	NA	TRBV5-4	TRBJ1-5
CASSSPWAAPSLTNEKLFF	TGTGCCAGCAGCTCCCCGTGGGCAGCTCCGTCACTAACTAATGAAAAACTGTTTTTT	NA	NA	TRBV28	TRBJ1-4
CASSQTRVSTDTQYF	TGTGCCAGCAGCCAAACGCGGGTAAGCACAGATACGCAGTATTTT	NA	NA	TRBV3-1/TRBV3-2	TRBJ2-3
CASSLGTTYEQYF	TGTGCCAGCAGCTTAGGGACTACCTACGAGCAGTACTTC	NA	NA	TRBV7-9	TRBJ2-7
CASSQMWTGSHEQFF	TGTGCCAGCAGCCAAATGTGGACAGGGAGCCATGAGCAGTTCTTC	NA	TRBD1	TRBV3-1/TRBV3-2	TRBJ2-1
CASSLSRGEFLYEQYF	TGTGCCAGCAGCTTAAGCCGCGGGGAGTTTCTCTACGAGCAGTACTTC	NA	NA	TRBV11-2	TRBJ2-7
CASSSQGTRNHEQYF	TGCGCCAGCAGTTCGCAAGGGACTAGAAATCACGAGCAGTACTTC	NA	TRBD2	TRBV5-1	TRBJ2-7
CASSSTSGGPGQFF	TGTGCCAGCAGCTCCACTAGCGGGGGGCCCGGGCAGTTCTTC	NA	TRBD2	TRBV5-6	TRBJ2-1
CASSSGWREVPDTQYF	TGCGCCAGCAGCTCGGGGTGGCGGGAGGTCCCAGATACGCAGTATTTT	NA	TRBD2	TRBV5-1	TRBJ2-3
CASSTGGSYNEQFF	TGTGCCAGCAGTACGGGGGGTTCCTACAATGAGCAGTTCTTC	once	TRBD2	TRBV27	TRBJ2-1
CASSLPQGWGTEAFF	TGTGCCAGCAGTTTGCCCCAGGGGTGGGGCACTGAAGCTTTCTTT	NA	NA	TRBV28	TRBJ1-1
CASSASGGTGELFF	TGTGCCAGCAGCGCATCCGGGGGAACCGGGGAGCTGTTTTTT	NA	NA	TRBV7-3	TRBJ2-2
CASSIVWGPQPQHF	TGTGCCAGTAGTATTGTTTGGGGCCCGCAGCCCCAGCATTTT	NA	NA	TRBV19	TRBJ1-5
CASSLRGTQTYEQYF	TGTGCCAGCAGCTTGAGGGGGACACAGACCTACGAGCAGTACTTC	NA	NA	TRBV5-8	TRBJ2-7
CASSLPGGNEQFF	TGTGCCAGCAGCTTACCTGGGGGGAATGAGCAGTTCTTC	NA	NA	TRBV7-3	TRBJ2-1
CASSLTGGVDEKLFF	TGCGCCAGCAGCTTAACAGGGGGCGTTGATGAAAAACTGTTTTTT	NA	TRBD1	TRBV5-1	TRBJ1-4
CASSKAAIGRANYGYTF	TGTGCCAGCAGCAAAGCGGCTATCGGGAGAGCTAACTATGGCTACACCTTC	NA	NA	TRBV21-1	TRBJ1-2
CASSQDPTGTGVVDTEAFF	TGCGCCAGCAGCCAAGATCCGACCGGGACAGGGGTAGTCGACACTGAAGCTTTCTTT	NA	TRBD1	TRBV4-1	TRBJ1-1
CATSSDRAEQYF	TGTGCCACCAGTTCTGACAGGGCCGAGCAGTACTTC	NA	TRBD1	TRBV24-1	TRBJ2-7
CASSPQATGYGYTF	TGTGCCAGCTCGCCTCAAGCGACAGGCTATGGCTACACCTTC	NA	NA	TRBV18	TRBJ1-2
CASSFLLAGSQETQYF	TGTGCCAGCAGCTTTTTGCTAGCGGGGTCCCAAGAGACCCAGTACTTC	NA	TRBD2	TRBV5-6	TRBJ2-5
CASSSDRVVYEQYF	TGTGCCAGCAGCAGTGACAGGGTAGTGTACGAGCAGTACTTC	NA	TRBD1	TRBV11-3	TRBJ2-7
CASSPPGDTIYF	TGTGCCAGCAGCCCCCCGGGGGACACCATATATTTT	NA	NA	TRBV5-5	TRBJ1-3
CASSMAQGNSQPQHF	TGTGCCAGTAGTATGGCGCAGGGAAACTCTCAGCCCCAGCATTTT	NA	NA	TRBV19	TRBJ1-5
CASSLAGTSYNEQFF	TGTGCCAGCAGCTTGGCCGGGACTTCTTACAATGAGCAGTTCTTC	NA	NA	TRBV7-2	TRBJ2-1
CASNPGADYEQYF	TGTGCCAGCAATCCGGGAGCGGACTACGAGCAGTACTTC	NA	NA	TRBV21-1	TRBJ2-7
CASSSRLAAQETQYF	TGTGCCAGCAGCTCCCGACTAGCGGCACAAGAGACCCAGTACTTC	once	TRBD2	TRBV7-9	TRBJ2-5
CAISESTDSFFSNYGYTF	TGTGCCATCAGTGAGTCGACCGACTCGTTTTTTTCTAACTATGGCTACACCTTC	NA	NA	TRBV10-3	TRBJ1-2
CASSPGQNTDTQYF	TGCGCCAGCAGCCCAGGACAGAACACAGATACGCAGTATTTT	NA	NA	TRBV5-1	TRBJ2-3
CAIRETENTEAFF	TGTGCCATCAGGGAAACAGAGAACACTGAAGCTTTCTTT	NA	NA	TRBV10-3	TRBJ1-1
CATSRGGTGAYEQYF	TGTGCCACCAGCAGAGGGGGGACAGGGGCCTACGAGCAGTACTTC	NA	TRBD1	TRBV15	TRBJ2-7
CASSDPLAYTYNEQFF	TGTGCCAGCAGTGATCCGCTAGCGTATACCTACAATGAGCAGTTCTTC	NA	NA	TRBV2	TRBJ2-1
CASSPGPFREQYF	TGTGCCAGCTCACCGGGCCCCTTTCGAGAGCAGTACTTC	NA	NA	TRBV18	TRBJ2-7
CASSQHRTGTSYEQYF	TGTGCCAGCAGTCAACATCGGACAGGGACGAGCTACGAGCAGTACTTC	NA	TRBD1	TRBV6-6	TRBJ2-7
CASSQGADSYNEQFF	TGCGCCAGCAGCCAAGGCGCGGACAGTTACAATGAGCAGTTCTTC	NA	NA	TRBV4-1	TRBJ2-1
CASRPSSYSYEQYF	TGTGCCAGCAGACCGTCGAGCTACTCGTACGAGCAGTACTTC	NA	NA	TRBV28	TRBJ2-7
CATHSGRAGDEQYF	TGTGCCACCCATAGCGGGAGGGCCGGGGACGAGCAGTACTTC	NA	TRBD2	TRBV2	TRBJ2-7
CASSYGQGLGEQYF	TGTGCCAGCAGTTATGGACAGGGACTGGGCGAGCAGTACTTC	NA	TRBD1	TRBV28	TRBJ2-7
CASSMVGGRDGYTF	TGTGCCAGTAGTATGGTGGGAGGGCGGGATGGCTACACCTTC	NA	NA	TRBV19	TRBJ1-2
CATLGAGSFLYGYTF	TGTGCCACCCTTGGAGCAGGGTCCTTTCTCTATGGCTACACCTTC	NA	NA	TRBV6-5	TRBJ1-2
CASSLASSGSAGEQYF	TGTGCCAGCAGCCTTGCGAGTAGCGGGAGTGCGGGGGAGCAGTACTTC	NA	TRBD2	TRBV5-4	TRBJ2-7
CASRKDFNSYEQYF	TGTGCCAGCAGGAAGGACTTTAACTCCTACGAGCAGTACTTC	NA	NA	TRBV28	TRBJ2-7
CASSRQSVNTEAFF	TGTGCCAGCTCCCGCCAATCAGTGAACACTGAAGCTTTCTTT	NA	NA	TRBV18	TRBJ1-1
CASRAQGAIFNEQFF	TGTGCCAGTAGGGCACAGGGCGCTATTTTTAATGAGCAGTTCTTC	NA	NA	TRBV19	TRBJ2-1
CASSRQGNTEAFF	TGTGCCAGTAGCCGACAGGGGAACACTGAAGCTTTCTTT	NA	TRBD1	TRBV19	TRBJ1-1
CASSKTGTGVSEQFF	TGTGCCAGCAGCAAAACCGGGACAGGGGTTTCCGAGCAGTTCTTC	NA	TRBD1	TRBV11-2	TRBJ2-1
CASSLQGLLGTEAFF	TGTGCCAGTAGTCTGCAGGGGTTACTCGGGACTGAAGCTTTCTTT	NA	NA	TRBV19	TRBJ1-1
CASSLELPGRISGNTIYF	TGTGCCAGCAGCCTAGAGCTGCCAGGGCGAATTTCTGGAAACACCATATATTTT	NA	NA	TRBV7-2	TRBJ1-3
CASSLSGRGTGELFF	TGTGCCAGCAGTTTAAGTGGGAGGGGCACCGGGGAGCTGTTTTTT	NA	TRBD2	TRBV27	TRBJ2-2